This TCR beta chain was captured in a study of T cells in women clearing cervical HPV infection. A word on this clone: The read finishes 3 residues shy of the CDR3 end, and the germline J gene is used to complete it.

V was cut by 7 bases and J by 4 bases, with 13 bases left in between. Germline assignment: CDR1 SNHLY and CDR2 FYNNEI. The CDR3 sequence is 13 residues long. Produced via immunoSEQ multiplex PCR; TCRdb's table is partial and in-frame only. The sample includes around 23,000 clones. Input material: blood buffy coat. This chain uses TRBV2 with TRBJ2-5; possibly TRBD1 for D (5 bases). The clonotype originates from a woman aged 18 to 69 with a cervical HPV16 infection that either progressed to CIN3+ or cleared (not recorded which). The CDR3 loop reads CASKIIQGETQYF. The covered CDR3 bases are TGTGCCAGCAAAATCATCCAGGGAGAGACC.